These 24 T cell receptor beta chains were sequenced from one sample in a study of high-grade serous ovarian cancer treatment subgroups. Here immunoSEQ multiplex PCR was the method, and the copy in TCRdb shows in-frame clones only, minus some. The data contain a few thousand clones, 77% of them seen just once; the ten biggest clones take up around 9.8%. Tumor tissue was taken before any definitive surgery or chemotherapy was given. Input material: tumor tissue. The receptors shown here come from a human donor with high-grade serous ovarian cancer.

A note on this clone: One junction end disagrees with the germline gene, perhaps due to a read error. This chain connects TRBV7-7 to TRBJ2-3; TRBD2 aligns across 11 bases. The V gene's germline CDR1 is SSHAT and CDR2 FNYEAQ (reference sequence). The CDR3 consists of 15 residues. The chain's CDR3 is CASSLGLAGLDTQYF. DNA of the CDR3: TGTGCTAGCAGCTTAGGACTAGCGGGCTTGGATACGCAGTATTTT.

The CDR3 protein is CASSRAGTGANTEAFF. DNA of the CDR3: TGTGCCAGCAGCCGCGCCGGGACAGGGGCGAACACTGAAGCTTTCTTT. The J gene is TRBJ1-1, the V gene TRBV14, with 10 bases fitting TRBD1. The junction had 6 bases not matched to a gene; V was cut back by 4 bases and J by 1 base. CDR1 and CDR2 from the germline V gene are SGHDN and FVKESK. This CDR3 contains 16 residues.

This chain joins TRBV18 and TRBJ2-1; D assignment may be TRBD1 or TRBD2 (5 bases each). V was cut by 3 bases and J by 6 bases, with 21 bases left in between. Germline values: CDR1 KGHSH, CDR2 LQKENI. The CDR3 spans 17 residues. Here the CDR3 DNA reads TGTGCCAGCTCACCGTCCATGGGGGATCTGCGACGCAATGAGCAGTTCTTC. Amino acids: CASSPSMGDLRRNEQFF.

The J gene is TRBJ2-5, the V gene TRBV4-1, with a tentative D call TRBD1 (5 bases). The assigned J gene may be wrong: the sequence end matches TRBJ2-7 better. Germline lookup yields CDR1 MGHRA and CDR2 YSYEKL. This CDR3 comprises 14 residues. DNA of the CDR3: TGCGCCAGCAGCCAACAGGCCAGGGAAATCGAGCAGTACTTC. It is translated as CASSQQAREIEQYF.

This sequence joins TRBV19 and TRBJ2-1; D call uncertain. The CDR3 loop spans 13 amino acids. With 0 bases removed from V and 9 bases from J, the gap between germline ends came to 9 bases. Germline CDR1 LNHDA, CDR2 SQIVND (reference sequence). DNA for the CDR3: TGTGCCAGTAGTATAGATCTGATTTTTGAGCAGTTCTTC. It encodes CASSIDLIFEQFF. Full variable domain (remainder filled in from reference TRBV19 and TRBJ2-1): DGGITQSPKYLFRKEGQNVTLSCEQNLNHDAMYWYRQDPGQGLRLIYYSQIVNDFQKGDIAEGYSVSREKKESFPLTVTSAQKNPTAFYLCASSIDLIFEQFFGPGTRLTVL.

This chain uses TRBV18 with TRBJ1-3; perhaps TRBD1 as D (6 bases). The CDR3 contains 18 residues. Deletions cut 3 bases from V and 0 bases from J, with 18 bases between. Germline CDR1 reads KGHSH; CDR2 reads LQKENI. The CDR3, as DNA: TGTGCCAGCTCACCGATACAATCCACAGGGAACTCTGGAAACACCATATATTTT. Its translation is CASSPIQSTGNSGNTIYF.

V gene TRBV9 combines with J gene TRBJ2-5; TRBD1 might be the D (5 bases). V was shortened by 0 bases and J by 0 bases, with 9 bases between the two germline ends. Germline V CDR1 and CDR2: SGDLS, YYNGEE. The CDR3 sequence is 15 residues long. The CDR3: CASSVGTIYQETQYF. CDR3 sequence (DNA): TGTGCCAGCAGCGTAGGGACAATCTACCAAGAGACCCAGTACTTC.

J is TRBJ2-2 and V is TRBV18; unclear D gene. Germline V gene lookup returns CDR1 KGHSH and CDR2 LQKENI. The CDR3 spans 15 residues. V shed 4 bases and J shed 0 bases, with 9 bases lying between them. The CDR3 DNA reads TGTGCCAGCTCACTCGGCGCCTCGAACACCGGGGAGCTGTTTTTT. This translates into CASSLGASNTGELFF.

This chain joins TRBV28 and TRBJ1-2, with a tentative D call TRBD1 (5 bases). V shed 5 bases and J shed 11 bases, with 9 bases lying between them. This CDR3 is 10 amino acids long. Germline V gene sequence: CDR1 MDHEN, CDR2 SYDVKM. CDR3 DNA: TGTGCCAGCAGTGCGGGACGGTACACCTTC. Its protein is CASSAGRYTF.

The chain employs TRBV5-1 and TRBJ2-7; the D gene is possibly TRBD2 (5 bases). The V end was cut by 0 bases, the J end by 1 base, with 5 bases between. Germline loops: CDR1 SGHRS, CDR2 YFSETQ. This CDR3 has 13 residues. Written as DNA, the CDR3 is TGCGCCAGCAGCTTGGCGGGGTCCTACGAGCAGTACTTC. It yields the protein CASSLAGSYEQYF.

The chain couples TRBV14 to TRBJ2-1; D perhaps matches TRBD2 (5 bases). V was shortened by 4 bases and J by 1 base, with 17 bases between the two germline ends. There are 17 residues in the CDR3. Germline V lookup: CDR1 SGHDN, CDR2 FVKESK. The CDR3 nucleotides read TGTGCCAGCAGCCCCCGGGGAAGCGATGTTTCCTACAATGAGCAGTTCTTC. It codes for CASSPRGSDVSYNEQFF.

The chain links TRBV5-8 to TRBJ2-1; 10 bases map to TRBD1. V was clipped by 3 bases and J by 0 bases; unmatched bases: 6. Per the germline V gene, CDR1 is SGHTS and CDR2 is YDEGEE. The CDR3 length is 17 residues. Here the CDR3 DNA reads TGTGCCAGCAGCTCCGGGACAGGGGTCTCCTCCTACAATGAGCAGTTCTTC. Translation gives CASSSGTGVSSYNEQFF.

The chain combines TRBV6-1 with TRBJ1-1; D is unresolved. Germline values: CDR1 MNHNS, CDR2 SASEGT. The CDR3 is 13 residues long. Trimming cost V 4 bases and J 0 bases, with 6 bases left between them. CDR3 amino acids: CASSVAVNTEAFF. Written as DNA, the CDR3 is TGTGCCAGCAGTGTAGCCGTGAACACTGAAGCTTTCTTT.

Notes on this clone: Other DNA sequences in this specimen translate into the identical CDR3. The rearrangement uses TRBV7-2 and TRBJ2-1; a possible D gene is TRBD2 (5 bases). Germline CDR1 SGHTA, CDR2 FQGNSA. The CDR3 runs 19 residues. V was shortened by 1 base and J by 6 bases, with 25 bases between the two germline ends. CDR3 nucleotides: TGTGCCAGCAGCTTAGGTGGTTGGTACAGAGGAGGATCGGGCAATGAGCAGTTCTTC. This codes for CASSLGGWYRGGSGNEQFF.

The rearrangement joins TRBV5-6 to TRBJ2-7; unclear D gene. V dropped 1 base and J dropped 2 bases, with 13 bases sitting between them. Germline values: CDR1 SGHDT, CDR2 YYEEEE. The CDR3 has 15 residues. The CDR3 coding sequence is TGTGCCAGCAGCTTGTCCCACCATAGCACCTACGAGCAGTACTTC. The encoded protein is CASSLSHHSTYEQYF. Using reference TRBV5-6 and TRBJ2-7 for the parts outside the CDR3, the full variable domain is DAGVTQSPTHLIKTRGQQVTLRCSPKSGHDTVSWYQQALGQGPQFIFQYYEEEERQRGNFPDRFSGHQFPNYSSELNVNALLLGDSALYLCASSLSHHSTYEQYFGPGTRLTVT.

J is TRBJ1-1 and V is TRBV7-2; no definite D call. The ends were cut back, 1 base at V and 3 bases at J, with 9 bases in the middle. The CDR3 totals 14 residues. CDR1 SGHTA and CDR2 FQGNSA come from the germline V gene. Written as DNA, the CDR3 is TGTGCCAGCAGCTTAGTGGCCTGGGACACTGAAGCTTTCTTT. Protein sequence: CASSLVAWDTEAFF.

This rearrangement joins TRBV6-6 to TRBJ1-1; D call uncertain. CDR1 and CDR2 from the germline V gene are MNHNY and SVGAGI (reference sequence). The ends were cut back, 6 bases at V and 6 bases at J, with 8 bases in the middle. The CDR3 totals 11 residues. CDR3 region: CASRGSSEAFF. CDR3 in DNA: TGTGCCAGCAGGGGGAGCTCTGAAGCTTTCTTT.

The table lists this clone with a few counts. This chain links TRBV29-1 with TRBJ2-7; D not resolved. Trimming left V 4 bases short and J 0 bases short, with 10 bases between. Germline V gene sequence: CDR1 SQVTM, CDR2 ANQGSEA. CDR3 length: 13 amino acids. The CDR3 DNA is TGCAGCGTTGTCGCGGCGGACTCCTACGAGCAGTACTTC. It translates to CSVVAADSYEQYF.

The chain employs TRBV7-2 and TRBJ1-5; D remains unclear. The CDR3 consists of 13 residues. V was cut by 2 bases and J by 2 bases, with 4 bases left in between. Germline CDR1 and CDR2: SGHTA and FQGNSA. Here the CDR3 DNA reads TGTGCCAGCAGCTTAATGGGCAATCAGCCCCAGCATTTT. It codes for CASSLMGNQPQHF. Variable domain in full (rest from reference TRBV7-2 and TRBJ1-5): GAGVSQSPSNKVTEKGKDVELRCDPISGHTALYWYRQSLGQGLEFLIYFQGNSAPDKSGLPSDRFSAERTGGSVSTLTIQRTQQEDSAVYLCASSLMGNQPQHFGDGTRLSIL.

This clone is a singleton in its sample. The chain uses TRBV5-1 and TRBJ2-3; 15 nucleotides align to TRBD2. The CDR3 is made up of 16 amino acids. V dropped 6 bases and J dropped 6; count of bases not matched to a gene: 8. Germline CDR1 SGHRS, CDR2 YFSETQ. DNA for the CDR3: TGCGCCAGCATCCAGGGACTAGCGGGAGGAGGTGATACGCAGTATTTT. It encodes CASIQGLAGGGDTQYF.

This chain uses TRBV9 with TRBJ1-5, with D perhaps TRBD1 (6 bases). Per the germline V gene, CDR1 is SGDLS and CDR2 is YYNGEE. This CDR3 comprises 14 residues. Trimming took 4 bases from V and 2 from J, leaving 10 bases between them. The CDR3 loop reads CASSRDTRNQPQHF. DNA for the CDR3: TGTGCCAGCAGCCGGGACACCCGCAATCAGCCCCAGCATTTT. The whole variable domain, remainder taken from reference TRBV9 and TRBJ1-5, is DSGVTQTPKHLITATGQRVTLRCSPRSGDLSVYWYQQSLDQGLQFLIQYYNGEERAKGNILERFSAQQFPDLHSELNLSSLELGDSALYFCASSRDTRNQPQHFGDGTRLSIL.

This chain joins TRBV7-2 and TRBJ2-2; 8 nucleotides match TRBD1. Per germline, CDR1 SGHTA and CDR2 FQGNSA. Germline trimming cut 6 bases from V and 4 bases from J; bases unmatched to any gene: 1. This CDR3 is 13 amino acids long. CDR3 residues: CASRDRATGELFF. In DNA form, the CDR3 reads TGTGCCAGCAGGGACAGGGCCACCGGGGAGCTGTTTTTT.

The chain joins TRBV7-2 to TRBJ2-2, with TRBD2 identical over 7 bases. Germline CDR1 reads SGHTA; CDR2 reads FQGNSA. Trimming cost V 3 bases and J 5 bases; bases outside gene matches: 15. The CDR3 has 18 residues. CDR3 coding DNA: TGTGCCAGCAGCTTGGGGCCCGGGGGGAGGGCCGGGACCGGGGAGCTGTTTTTT. Encoded protein: CASSLGPGGRAGTGELFF.

This clone was detected a few times. This rearrangement joins TRBV18 to TRBJ2-1, with 7 bases identical to TRBD1. V lost 2 bases, J lost 5 bases, and 9 bases stayed unmatched. The CDR3 extends over 16 amino acids. Germline CDR1 is KGHSH and CDR2 is LQKENI. DNA for the CDR3: TGTGCCAGCTCACCATTGGATGGACAGGCCCACAATGAGCAGTTCTTC. Its protein is CASSPLDGQAHNEQFF.